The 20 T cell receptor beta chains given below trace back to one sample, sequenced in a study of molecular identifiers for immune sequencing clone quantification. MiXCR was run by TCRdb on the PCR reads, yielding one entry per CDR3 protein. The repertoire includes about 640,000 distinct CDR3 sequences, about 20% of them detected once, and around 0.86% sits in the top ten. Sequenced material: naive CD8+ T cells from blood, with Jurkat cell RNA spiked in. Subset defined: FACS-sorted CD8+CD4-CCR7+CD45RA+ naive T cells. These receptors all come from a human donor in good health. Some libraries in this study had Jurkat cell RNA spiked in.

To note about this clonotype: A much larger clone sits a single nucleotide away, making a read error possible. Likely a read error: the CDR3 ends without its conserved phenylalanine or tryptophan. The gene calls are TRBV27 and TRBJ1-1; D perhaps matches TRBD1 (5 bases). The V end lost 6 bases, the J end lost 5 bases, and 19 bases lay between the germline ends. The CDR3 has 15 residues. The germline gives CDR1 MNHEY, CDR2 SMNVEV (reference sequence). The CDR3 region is CASSPVGGWGTEAFL. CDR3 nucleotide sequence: TGTGCCAGCAGCCCCGTGGGGGGATGGGGGACTGAAGCTTTCCTT.

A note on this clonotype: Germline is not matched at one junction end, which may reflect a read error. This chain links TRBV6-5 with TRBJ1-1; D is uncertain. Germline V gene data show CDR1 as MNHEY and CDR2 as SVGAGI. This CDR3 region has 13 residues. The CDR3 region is CASSTGLNTEAYF. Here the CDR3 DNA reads TGTGCCAGCAGTACGGGATTGAACACTGAAGCTTACTTT.

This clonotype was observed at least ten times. The CDR3: CSANADSSYEQYF. Written as DNA, the CDR3 is TGCAGTGCTAATGCGGACAGCTCCTACGAGCAGTACTTC. The rearrangement uses TRBV20-1 and TRBJ2-7, with D possibly TRBD1 on 6 matching bases. CDR1 DFQATT and CDR2 SNEGSKA come from the germline V gene (reference sequence). The CDR3 covers 13 residues. V was trimmed by 4 bases and J by 0 bases, leaving 10 bases between them.

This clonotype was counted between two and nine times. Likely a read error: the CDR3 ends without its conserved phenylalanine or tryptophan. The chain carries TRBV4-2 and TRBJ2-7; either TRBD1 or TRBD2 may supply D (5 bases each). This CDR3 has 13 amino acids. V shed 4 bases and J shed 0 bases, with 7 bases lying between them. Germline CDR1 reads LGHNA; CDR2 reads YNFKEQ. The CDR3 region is CASSPGSSYEQYS. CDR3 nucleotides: TGTGCCAGCAGCCCAGGGAGCTCCTACGAGCAGTACTCC.

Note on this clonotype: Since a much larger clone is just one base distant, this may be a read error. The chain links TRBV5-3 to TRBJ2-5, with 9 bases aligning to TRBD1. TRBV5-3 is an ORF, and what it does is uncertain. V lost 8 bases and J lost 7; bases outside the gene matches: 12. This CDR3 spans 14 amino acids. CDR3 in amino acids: CASSETGGVGTQYF. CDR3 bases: TGTGCCAGCAGCGAAACAGGGGGCGTCGGGACCCAGTACTTC.

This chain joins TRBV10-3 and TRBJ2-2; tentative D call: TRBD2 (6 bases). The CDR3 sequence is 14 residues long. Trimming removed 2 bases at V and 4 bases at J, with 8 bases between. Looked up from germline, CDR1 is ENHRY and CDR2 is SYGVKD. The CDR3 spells CAISEAGFTGELFF. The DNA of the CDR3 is TGTGCCATCAGTGAGGCGGGGTTCACCGGGGAGCTGTTTTTT.

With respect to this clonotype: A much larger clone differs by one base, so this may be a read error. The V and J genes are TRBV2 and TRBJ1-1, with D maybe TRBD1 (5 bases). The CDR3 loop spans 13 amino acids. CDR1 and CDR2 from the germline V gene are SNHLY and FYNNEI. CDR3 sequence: CATLPRDGTETFF. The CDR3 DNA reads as TGTGCCACCTTACCCAGGGATGGGACTGAAACTTTCTTT. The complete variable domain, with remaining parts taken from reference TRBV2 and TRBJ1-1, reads EPEVTQTPSHQVTQMGQEVILRCVPISNHLYFYWYRQILGQKVEFLVSFYNNEISEKSEIFDDQFSVERPDGSNFTLKIRSTKLEDSAMYFCATLPRDGTETFFGQGTRLTVV.

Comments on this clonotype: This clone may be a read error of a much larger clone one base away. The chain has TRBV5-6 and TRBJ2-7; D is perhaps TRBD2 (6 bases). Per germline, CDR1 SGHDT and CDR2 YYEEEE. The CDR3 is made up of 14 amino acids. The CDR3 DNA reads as TGTACCAGCCAATTTTGGGCCAGGGAGGACGAGCAGTACTTC. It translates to CTSQFWAREDEQYF.

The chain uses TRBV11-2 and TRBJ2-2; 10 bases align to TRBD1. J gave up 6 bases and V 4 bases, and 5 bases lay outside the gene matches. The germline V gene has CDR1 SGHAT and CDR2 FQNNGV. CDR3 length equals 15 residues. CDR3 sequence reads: CASSWGQGSPGELFF. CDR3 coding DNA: TGTGCCAGCAGCTGGGGACAGGGGAGCCCCGGGGAGCTGTTTTTT.

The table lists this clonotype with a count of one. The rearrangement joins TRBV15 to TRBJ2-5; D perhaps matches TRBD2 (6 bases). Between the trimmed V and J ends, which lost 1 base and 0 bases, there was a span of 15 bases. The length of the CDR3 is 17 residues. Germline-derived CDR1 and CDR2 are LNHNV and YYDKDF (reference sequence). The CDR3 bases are TGTGCCACCAGCAGAGTAGGGGCAGGGAGGTACCAAGAGACCCAGTACTTC. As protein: CATSRVGAGRYQETQYF.

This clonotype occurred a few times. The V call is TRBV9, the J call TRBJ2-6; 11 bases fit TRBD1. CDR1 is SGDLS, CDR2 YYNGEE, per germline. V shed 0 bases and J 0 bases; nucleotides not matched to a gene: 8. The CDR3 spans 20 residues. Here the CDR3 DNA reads TGTGCCAGCAGCGTAGCGGACAGGACAGGGGGCTACTCTGGGGCCAACGTCCTGACTTTC. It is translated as CASSVADRTGGYSGANVLTF.

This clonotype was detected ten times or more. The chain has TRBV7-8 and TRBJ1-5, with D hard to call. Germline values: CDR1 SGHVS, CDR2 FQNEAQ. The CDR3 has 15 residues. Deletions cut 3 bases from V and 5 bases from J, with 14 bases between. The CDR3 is CASSFRPVRDQPQHF. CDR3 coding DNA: TGTGCCAGCAGCTTTCGCCCGGTGAGGGATCAGCCCCAGCATTTT.

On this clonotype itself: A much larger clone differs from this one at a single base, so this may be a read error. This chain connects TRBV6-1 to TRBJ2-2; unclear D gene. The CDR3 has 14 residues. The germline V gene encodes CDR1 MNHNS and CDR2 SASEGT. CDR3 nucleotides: TGTGCCAGCAGTGGAGACACCAACACCGAGGAGCTGTTTTTT. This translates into CASSGDTNTEELFF.

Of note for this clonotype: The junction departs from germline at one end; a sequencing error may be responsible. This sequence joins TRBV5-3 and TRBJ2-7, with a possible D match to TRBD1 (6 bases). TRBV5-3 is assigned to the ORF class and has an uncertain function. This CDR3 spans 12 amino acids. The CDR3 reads CASSLDGTEQYF. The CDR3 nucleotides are TGTGCCAGCAGCTTGGATGGGACAGAGCAGTACTTC.

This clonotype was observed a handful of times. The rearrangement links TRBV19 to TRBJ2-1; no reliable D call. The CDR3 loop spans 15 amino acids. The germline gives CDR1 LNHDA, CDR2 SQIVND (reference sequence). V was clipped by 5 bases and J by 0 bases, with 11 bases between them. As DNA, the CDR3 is TGTGCCAGTAGTGCCGCACGGAGCTCCTACAATGAGCAGTTCTTC. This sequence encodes CASSAARSSYNEQFF.

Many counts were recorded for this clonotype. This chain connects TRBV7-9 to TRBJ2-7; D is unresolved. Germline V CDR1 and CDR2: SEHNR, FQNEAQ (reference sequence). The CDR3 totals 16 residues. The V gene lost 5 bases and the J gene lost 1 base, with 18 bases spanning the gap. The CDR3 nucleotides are TGTGCCAGCAGCCGTACCTTCGGGCAGGAATCCTACGAGCAGTACTTC. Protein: CASSRTFGQESYEQYF.

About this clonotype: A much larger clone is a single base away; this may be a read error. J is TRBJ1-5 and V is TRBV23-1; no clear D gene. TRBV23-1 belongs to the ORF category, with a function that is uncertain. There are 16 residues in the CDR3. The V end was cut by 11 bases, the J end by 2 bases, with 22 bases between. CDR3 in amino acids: CARYPTNSGCNQPQHF. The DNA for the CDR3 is TGCGCCCGCTACCCTACGAACAGTGGATGCAATCAGCCCCAGCATTTT.

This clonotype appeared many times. The CDR3 DNA reads TGTGCCAGCAGTGAAGGTGGGCAGGAAGCTTTCTTT. Translation: CASSEGGQEAFF. The chain joins TRBV6-1 to TRBJ1-1; D is unclear. Between the trimmed V and J ends, which lost 1 base and 8 bases, there was a span of 8 bases. Germline V gene lookup returns CDR1 MNHNS and CDR2 SASEGT. The CDR3 has 12 residues.

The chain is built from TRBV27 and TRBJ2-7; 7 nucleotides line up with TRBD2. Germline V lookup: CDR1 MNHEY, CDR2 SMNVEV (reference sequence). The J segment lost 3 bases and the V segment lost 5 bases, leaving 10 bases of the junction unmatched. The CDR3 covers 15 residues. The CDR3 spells CASSPLGGAIYEQYF. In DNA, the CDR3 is TGTGCCAGCAGTCCCTTGGGAGGGGCAATCTACGAGCAGTACTTC.

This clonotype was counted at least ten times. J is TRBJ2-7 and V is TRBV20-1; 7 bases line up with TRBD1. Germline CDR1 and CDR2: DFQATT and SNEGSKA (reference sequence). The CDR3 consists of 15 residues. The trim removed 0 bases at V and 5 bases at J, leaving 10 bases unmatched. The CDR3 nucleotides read TGCAGTGCTAGAGATAGTAGGGGGCGAGTCCACGAGCAGTACTTC. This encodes CSARDSRGRVHEQYF.